The clone carrying this T cell receptor (beta chain) turned up a few times. These data originate in a study of OX40 agonist ivuxolimab in advanced cancers. V was clipped by 7 bases and J by 5 bases, with 6 bases between them. Germline values: CDR1 SNHLY, CDR2 FYNNEI. The CDR3 sequence is 11 residues long. Clones were read by immunoSEQ multiplex PCR, and TCRdb kept only the in-frame ones, dropping some. Of roughly 93,000 clones listed, about 89% are singletons. Material: CD4+ or CD8+ T cells sorted from blood, obtained in a trial of the OX40 agonist ivuxolimab. The clonotype comes from an adult with an advanced solid tumor such as melanoma, head and neck, liver or kidney cancer. The V and J genes are TRBV2 and TRBJ2-1, with no clear D. The CDR3 loop is CASMFDNEQFF. The CDR3 DNA reads TGTGCCAGCATGTTCGACAATGAGCAGTTCTTC.